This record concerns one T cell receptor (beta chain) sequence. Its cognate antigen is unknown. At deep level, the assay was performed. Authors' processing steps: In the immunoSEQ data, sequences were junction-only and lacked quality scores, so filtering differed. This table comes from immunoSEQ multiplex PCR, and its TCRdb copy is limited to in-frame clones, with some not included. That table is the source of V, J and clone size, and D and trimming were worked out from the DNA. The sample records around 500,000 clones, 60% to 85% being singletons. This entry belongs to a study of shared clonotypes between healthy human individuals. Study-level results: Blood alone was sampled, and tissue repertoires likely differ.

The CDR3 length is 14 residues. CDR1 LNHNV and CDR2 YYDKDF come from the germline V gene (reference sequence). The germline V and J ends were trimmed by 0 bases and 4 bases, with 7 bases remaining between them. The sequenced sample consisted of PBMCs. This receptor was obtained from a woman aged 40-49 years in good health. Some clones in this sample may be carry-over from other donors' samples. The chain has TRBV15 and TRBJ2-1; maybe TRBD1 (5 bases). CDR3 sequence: CATSREQVYNEQFF. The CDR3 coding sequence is TGTGCCACCAGCAGAGAACAGGTTTACAATGAGCAGTTCTTC.